Below, 27 T cell receptor beta chains from the same sample are listed, as sequenced in a study of shared clonotypes between healthy human individuals (dated by TCRdb to 2020 to 2022). Receptor amplification or capture employed the immunoSEQ multiplex PCR assay. Not all clones reach the TCRdb copy of this immuneACCESS table, which keeps in-frame sequences only. Checked studies attribute under half of the gap to unresolved V genes and leave the rest unexplained. This sample is represented by around 2.5 million clones; more than 85% of them were singletons. About 0.39% of the sample comes from the top ten. What was sequenced was naive CD4+ T cells from PBMCs. In light of the paper, this sample's cell subset or site label describes: CD45RA+ positively selected. The source is a man aged 18 to 35 in good health. Some clones in this sample may be carry-over from other donors' samples.

This clone was seen a handful of times. Here the CDR3 reads CASQSGSALRNTGELFF. The CDR3 coding sequence is TGTGCATCCCAAAGCGGGAGTGCCCTCCGGAACACCGGGGAGCTGTTTTTT. The chain uses TRBV19 and TRBJ2-2; 8 bases are a match to TRBD2. The CDR3 totals 17 residues. Per the germline V gene, CDR1 is LNHDA and CDR2 is SQIVND (reference sequence).

V is TRBV29-1 and J is TRBJ2-5; D possibly uses TRBD1 or TRBD2 (5 bases each). The CDR3 length is 14 residues. Germline-derived CDR1 and CDR2 are SQVTM and ANQGSEA. The CDR3 here is CNIRRGVGVETQYF. CDR3 DNA sequence: TGCAACATCAGGCGAGGGGTAGGGGTGGAGACCCAGTACTTC.

This clone was detected only once. V usage is TRBV28 and J usage is TRBJ1-2; D is uncertain. Trimming cost V 10 bases and J 0 bases, with 18 bases left between them. This CDR3 comprises 15 residues. Germline-derived CDR1 and CDR2 are MDHEN and SYDVKM. The CDR3 region is CAITRPHLANYGYTF. CDR3 coding DNA: TGTGCCATCACCAGGCCCCATTTAGCTAACTATGGCTACACCTTC.

V and J are TRBV30 and TRBJ2-1; 7 bases match TRBD2. J was trimmed by 4 bases and V by 3 bases; bases with no gene match: 9. The germline V gene encodes CDR1 GTSNPN and CDR2 SVGIG (reference sequence). The CDR3 consists of 15 residues. In nucleotides, the CDR3 is TGTGCCTGGAGCGAACTAGCGCCACTTTACAATGAGCAGTTCTTC. It yields the protein CAWSELAPLYNEQFF.

The V and J genes are TRBV15 and TRBJ2-3, with 9 bases aligning to TRBD2. The J segment lost 5 bases and the V segment lost 2 bases, leaving 8 bases of the junction unmatched. Germline V gene sequence: CDR1 LNHNV, CDR2 YYDKDF (reference sequence). The CDR3 is made up of 16 amino acids. The chain's CDR3 is CATSRKREVAGDTQYF. The CDR3 DNA is TGTGCCACCAGCAGAAAGCGGGAGGTAGCAGGAGATACGCAGTATTTT.

The rearrangement links TRBV7-6 to TRBJ2-7; D might be TRBD1 or TRBD2, each matching 5 bases. Between the trimmed V and J ends, which lost 1 base and 6 bases, there was a span of 10 bases. Per the germline V gene, CDR1 is SGHVS and CDR2 is FNYEAQ. The CDR3 spans 13 residues. The CDR3 reads CASSLVSGGEQYF. In DNA form, the CDR3 reads TGTGCCAGCAGCTTAGTTTCTGGGGGCGAGCAGTACTTC.

Concerning this clone: The same CDR3 is also encoded by other DNA sequences in this sample. J is TRBJ1-6 and V is TRBV5-1; D uncertain. The germline V gene has CDR1 SGHRS and CDR2 YFSETQ. Trimming cost V 0 bases and J 4 bases, with 5 bases left between them. The CDR3 has 14 residues. The CDR3 is CASSLEGYNSPLHF. In DNA, the CDR3 is TGCGCCAGCAGCTTGGAAGGGTATAATTCACCCCTCCACTTT. Full variable domain (outside the CDR3, taken from reference TRBV5-1 and TRBJ1-6): KAGVTQTPRYLIKTRGQQVTLSCSPISGHRSVSWYQQTPGQGLQFLFEYFSETQRNKGNFPGRFSGRQFSNSRSEMNVSTLELGDSALYLCASSLEGYNSPLHFGNGTRLTVT.

The gene calls are TRBV28 and TRBJ1-1; D call uncertain. The CDR3 is 12 amino acids. The V end was cut by 6 bases, the J end by 12 bases, with 17 bases between. Germline assignment: CDR1 MDHEN and CDR2 SYDVKM. The CDR3 DNA reads TGTGCCAGCAGCACACCGACCCTAAAGACTTTCTTT. It translates to CASSTPTLKTFF. Together with reference TRBV28 and TRBJ1-1, the CDR3 gives the full variable domain: DVKVTQSSRYLVKRTGEKVFLECVQDMDHENMFWYRQDPGLGLRLIYFSYDVKMKEKGDIPEGYSVSREKKERFSLILESASTNQTSMYLCASSTPTLKTFFGQGTRLTVV.

This clone came up once. The chain has TRBV10-3 and TRBJ1-4; possible D gene TRBD1, 5 bases. Trimming took off 0 bases at V and 10 bases at J, with 18 bases between the two ends. The CDR3 has 16 residues. Germline assignment: CDR1 ENHRY and CDR2 SYGVKD. The CDR3 DNA is TGTGCCATCAGTGAGTCGACAGTAGGCCCACGAGGAAAACTGTTTTTT. This sequence encodes CAISESTVGPRGKLFF.

CDR3 sequence reads: CTSTLLSGANVLTF. Written as DNA, the CDR3 is TGCACCAGCACGCTTCTCTCTGGGGCCAACGTCCTGACTTTC. This chain joins TRBV1 and TRBJ2-6. TRBV1 is labeled a pseudogene. The CDR3 length is 14 residues.

This clone was found a few times. V usage is TRBV4-1 and J usage is TRBJ1-5, with D possibly TRBD1 on 6 matching bases. Deletions cut 4 bases from V and 2 bases from J, with 12 bases between. CDR1 is MGHRA and CDR2 is YSYEKL in the germline V gene. The CDR3 sequence is 15 residues long. The CDR3 protein is CASSRAGGGNQPQHF. The CDR3 DNA reads TGCGCCAGCAGCCGAGCCGGGGGCGGCAATCAGCCCCAGCATTTT.

The chain is built from TRBV5-1 and TRBJ2-5; TRBD1 matches at 10 bases. Germline CDR1 SGHRS, CDR2 YFSETQ. This CDR3 has 18 residues. The trim removed 4 bases at V and 2 bases at J, leaving 14 bases unmatched. In nucleotides, the CDR3 is TGCGCCAGCAGCAGCGACAGGGGGCTCGGCGGGAGGCAAGAGACCCAGTACTTC. Residues: CASSSDRGLGGRQETQYF.

The V gene is TRBV5-1, the J gene TRBJ1-2; D not resolved. Germline V gene lookup returns CDR1 SGHRS and CDR2 YFSETQ. Trimming cost V 1 base and J 8 bases, with 12 bases left between them. There are 13 residues in the CDR3. As DNA, the CDR3 is TGCGCCAGCAGCTTGTGGGAAAGCTCGGGCTACACCTTC. Amino acid sequence: CASSLWESSGYTF.

The chain has TRBV7-9 and TRBJ2-1; TRBD2 matches 13 bases. V shed 2 bases, J shed 6 bases, and the junction held 7 bases outside the gene matches. Germline CDR1 is SEHNR and CDR2 is FQNEAQ (reference sequence). The CDR3 spans 17 residues. CDR3 sequence (DNA): TGTGCCAGCAGCTTACCGGGACTAGCGGGAAGAGGCAATGAGCAGTTCTTC. Residues: CASSLPGLAGRGNEQFF.

J is TRBJ2-6 and V is TRBV27, with 13 bases lining up with TRBD2. This CDR3 is built from 17 residues. V gave up 6 bases and J gave up 1 base; unmatched junction bases: 3. Germline assignment: CDR1 MNHEY and CDR2 SMNVEV (reference sequence). In nucleotides, the CDR3 is TGTGCCAGCAGCAAACTAGCGGGAGGGTCTGGGGCCAACGTCCTGACTTTC. Its protein product is CASSKLAGGSGANVLTF.

This clone was counted between two and nine times. The rearrangement links TRBV18 to TRBJ1-1, with 12 nucleotides matching TRBD1. Germline V gene sequence: CDR1 KGHSH, CDR2 LQKENI. This CDR3 has 15 residues. J was trimmed by 8 bases and V by 2 bases; bases with no gene match: 6. The CDR3, as DNA: TGTGCCAGCTCACCAGGGACAGGGGGCCTTTTCGAAGCTTTCTTT. Translated, it gives CASSPGTGGLFEAFF.

This rearrangement joins TRBV4-3 to TRBJ2-7, with 13 positions matching TRBD2. The CDR3 loop spans 17 amino acids. Germline V lookup: CDR1 LGHNA, CDR2 YSLEER. Losses at the gene ends were 4 bases for V and 4 bases for J; bases not matched to a gene: 10. As DNA, the CDR3 is TGCGCCAGCAGCCCTAGGCTCGGGACTAGCGGGATGTACGAGCAGTACTTC. This codes for CASSPRLGTSGMYEQYF.

The V call is TRBV5-1, the J call TRBJ2-5, with 7 bases identical to TRBD2. V shed 4 bases, J shed 5 bases, and the junction held 14 bases outside the gene matches. Germline CDR1 is SGHRS and CDR2 is YFSETQ. The CDR3 loop spans 16 amino acids. Here the CDR3 DNA reads TGCGCCAGCAGCCCGCTTGGCGGGAGAGGGGAGGAGACCCAGTACTTC. Translation gives CASSPLGGRGEETQYF.

This chain joins TRBV18 and TRBJ2-7, with D maybe TRBD1 (6 bases). This CDR3 region has 17 residues. V was clipped by 6 bases and J by 1 base, with 22 bases between them. Germline V CDR1 and CDR2: KGHSH, LQKENI. CDR3 sequence reads: CASSLAGPGTKSYEQYF. As DNA, the CDR3 is TGTGCCAGCTCCCTTGCGGGTCCCGGGACAAAGTCCTACGAGCAGTACTTC.

Of note for this clone: Distinct nucleotide sequences in the sample also encode this CDR3. The CDR3 spells CASSLSGGSLYEQYF. The DNA of the CDR3 is TGCGCCAGCAGCTTGAGCGGCGGGTCCCTCTACGAGCAGTACTTC. The chain couples TRBV5-1 to TRBJ2-7; tentative D call: TRBD2 (5 bases). CDR1 and CDR2 (germline): SGHRS, YFSETQ. This CDR3 spans 15 amino acids. Trimming removed 1 base from V and 3 bases from J, with 14 bases in between.

This chain uses TRBV2 with TRBJ2-3; D is undetermined. Germline V CDR1 and CDR2: SNHLY, FYNNEI. This CDR3 contains 14 residues. V lost 1 base and J 2 bases, leaving 7 bases between the germline ends. CDR3 residues: CASSEVVDTDTQYF. The CDR3 region has the DNA TGTGCCAGCAGTGAAGTGGTAGACACAGATACGCAGTATTTT.

The gene calls are TRBV6-1 and TRBJ2-3; D not resolved. CDR3 size: 15 residues. Germline V gives CDR1 MNHNS, CDR2 SASEGT. Between the trimmed V and J ends, which lost 6 bases and 2 bases, there was a span of 15 bases. The CDR3 region is CASRAVAWDTDTQYF. CDR3 DNA: TGTGCCAGCAGGGCGGTTGCTTGGGACACAGATACGCAGTATTTT.

The rearrangement links TRBV4-3 to TRBJ2-7, with 12 positions matching TRBD1. Germline CDR1 is LGHNA and CDR2 is YSLEER. The CDR3 has 16 amino acids. J gave up 6 bases and V 1 base, and 7 bases lay outside the gene matches. CDR3 amino acids: CASSQGAGTGGREQYF. The CDR3 region has the DNA TGCGCCAGCAGCCAAGGTGCCGGGACAGGGGGCCGCGAGCAGTACTTC.

V is TRBV5-1 and J is TRBJ2-7; TRBD2 agrees at 8 bases. The J segment lost 1 base and the V segment lost 4 bases, leaving 13 bases of the junction unmatched. CDR3 length: 17 amino acids. Germline V lookup: CDR1 SGHRS, CDR2 YFSETQ. The DNA for the CDR3 is TGCGCCAGCAGCACCCGGGCTAGCGGGTCCGTTTCCTACGAGCAGTACTTC. It translates to CASSTRASGSVSYEQYF. The full variable domain, with the rest looked up from reference TRBV5-1 and TRBJ2-7, is KAGVTQTPRYLIKTRGQQVTLSCSPISGHRSVSWYQQTPGQGLQFLFEYFSETQRNKGNFPGRFSGRQFSNSRSEMNVSTLELGDSALYLCASSTRASGSVSYEQYFGPGTRLTVT.

The chain joins TRBV7-3 to TRBJ1-1, with TRBD1 identical over 9 bases. The CDR3 has 14 residues. V shed 1 base and J 8 bases; nucleotides not matched to a gene: 5. Germline V gene lookup returns CDR1 SGHTA and CDR2 FQGTGA. The CDR3 nucleotides are TGTGCCAGCAGCTTAAATCTGGGACAGGGCGAAGCTTTCTTT. Protein: CASSLNLGQGEAFF.

The genes are TRBV30 and TRBJ2-3; D is possibly TRBD2 (5 bases). The CDR3 is made up of 14 amino acids. Trimming left V 3 bases short and J 1 base short, with 11 bases between. The germline V gene has CDR1 GTSNPN and CDR2 SVGIG (reference sequence). CDR3 protein: CAWRGISGTDTQYF. DNA of the CDR3: TGTGCCTGGAGGGGAATTAGCGGCACAGATACGCAGTATTTT.

This chain uses TRBV6-6 with TRBJ2-1; a weak D match, TRBD2 (5 bases). The CDR3 sequence is 16 residues long. Trimming stripped 4 bases from V and 0 bases from J, with 13 bases between. The germline gives CDR1 MNHNY, CDR2 SVGAGI (reference sequence). CDR3 nucleotide sequence: TGTGCCAGCAGTTCCAAAGCGGCTATCTCCTACAATGAGCAGTTCTTC. It encodes CASSSKAAISYNEQFF.